Sequencing of this T cell receptor (beta chain) was carried out in a study of T cells in Graves' hyperthyroidism and ophthalmopathy. RNA transcripts provided the source from which TCR beta CDR3 regions were amplified. The TCR CDR3 was amplified in a first-round RT-PCR using the HTBI primer set. TCRdb used MiXCR to reprocess the multiplex PCR reads, holding one entry per CDR3 protein. The sample contains hundreds of thousands of distinct CDR3 sequences, around 46% of which appear only once. Germline V gene data show CDR1 as SGHTA and CDR2 as FQGTGA. The CDR3 has 12 amino acids. V shed 3 bases, J shed 13 bases, and the junction held 8 bases outside the gene matches. Graves' hyperthyroidism is called stable when ophthalmopathy does not progress within 18 months. Newly diagnosed hyperthyroidism patients aged 18 to 65 years had disease lasting under 2 months. Pregnant or lactating patients were excluded, as were those with uncontrolled infection or other autoimmune disease.

The receptor was isolated from a woman aged 18-29 years with Graves' hyperthyroidism. This chain links TRBV7-3 with TRBJ1-1; 7 nucleotides agree with TRBD1. Sequencing was performed on peripheral blood or thyroid tissue (not recorded which). CDR3 loop: CASSFSGDRCFF. CDR3 sequence (DNA): TGTGCCAGCAGCTTCTCAGGGGACAGATGTTTCTTT. The full variable domain, with the rest looked up from reference TRBV7-3 and TRBJ1-1, is GAGVSQTPSNKVTEKGKYVELRCDPISGHTALYWYRQSLGQGPEFLIYFQGTGAADDSGLPNDRFFAVRPEGSVSTLKIQRTERGDSAVYLCASSFSGDRCFFGQGTRLTVV.